Presented here are 21 T cell receptor beta chains from one specimen sequenced in a study of T cell responses to AZD1222 COVID-19 vaccine. Sequencing used immunoSEQ multiplex PCR; TCRdb keeps in-frame clones, though not all of them. Found here are about 120,000 clones, roughly nine tenths of them singletons; the top ten hold under 3%. The sequencing here drew on peripheral blood, taken 28 days after the second AZD1222 dose. The receptor source for this set is an adult who received the AZD1222 COVID-19 vaccine.

V usage is TRBV6-2 or TRBV6-3 and J usage is TRBJ1-5; the D is unclear. With 6 bases removed from V and 0 bases from J, the gap between germline ends came to 21 bases. CDR1 MNHEY and CDR2 SVGEGT come from the germline V gene. This CDR3 spans 18 amino acids. CDR3 nucleotides: TGTGCCAGCAGCGGACTCAATTTCTCACGGGATAGCAATCAGCCCCAGCATTTT. This sequence encodes CASSGLNFSRDSNQPQHF.

V and J are TRBV2 and TRBJ1-5; the D gene is possibly TRBD1 (5 bases). Germline CDR1 is SNHLY and CDR2 is FYNNEI. The V gene lost 0 bases and the J gene lost 2 bases, with 5 bases spanning the gap. This CDR3 comprises 14 residues. Here the CDR3 DNA reads TGTGCCAGCAGTGAAGCAGGGGGCAATCAGCCCCAGCATTTT. It yields the protein CASSEAGGNQPQHF.

The chain carries TRBV28 and TRBJ2-3, with D possibly TRBD2 on 6 matching bases. Germline CDR1 MDHEN, CDR2 SYDVKM. This CDR3 region has 13 residues. V was cut by 11 bases and J by 1 base, with 13 bases left in between. DNA for the CDR3: TGTGCCGGGGGGTCTGTCGGCACAGATACGCAGTATTTT. Translating it yields CAGGSVGTDTQYF.

This chain links TRBV4-2 with TRBJ2-4; 10 bases align to TRBD1. Trimming at V came to 2 bases and at J to 6 bases, leaving 4 bases not matched to a gene. The germline CDR1 and CDR2 sequences are LGHNA and YNFKEQ. The length of the CDR3 is 15 residues. CDR3 DNA: TGTGCCAGCAGCCAACCCGGGACAGGGGCAAACATTCAGTACTTC. Translation gives CASSQPGTGANIQYF.

The chain uses TRBV29-1 and TRBJ1-2, with 7 bases fitting TRBD1. CDR3 length: 15 residues. Germline assignment: CDR1 SQVTM and CDR2 ANQGSEA. Germline trimming cut 5 bases from V and 4 bases from J; bases unmatched to any gene: 13. In nucleotides, the CDR3 is TGCAGCGTTAACAACCGACAGGGAACCTCCTATGGCTACACCTTC. It yields the protein CSVNNRQGTSYGYTF.

This chain connects TRBV29-1 to TRBJ2-5, with a tentative D call TRBD2 (5 bases). Trimming stripped 7 bases from V and 0 bases from J, with 12 bases between. The germline V gene has CDR1 SQVTM and CDR2 ANQGSEA. This CDR3 spans 13 amino acids. CDR3 region: CSGGSGYQETQYF. The CDR3 nucleotides read TGCAGCGGTGGGTCGGGGTACCAAGAGACCCAGTACTTC.

The chain employs TRBV7-9 and TRBJ2-1, with D possibly matching TRBD1 (5 bases). The CDR3 runs to 13 residues. Looked up from germline, CDR1 is SEHNR and CDR2 is FQNEAQ (reference sequence). Trimming stripped 9 bases from V and 7 bases from J, with 16 bases between. The CDR3 spells CASRSQVENEQFF. Written as DNA, the CDR3 is TGTGCCAGTCGGTCACAGGTTGAAAATGAGCAGTTCTTC. The full variable domain, completed using reference TRBV7-9 and TRBJ2-1, is DTGVSQNPRHKITKRGQNVTFRCDPISEHNRLYWYRQTLGQGPEFLTYFQNEAQLEKSRLLSDRFSAERPKGSFSTLEIQRTEQGDSAMYLCASRSQVENEQFFGPGTRLTVL.

This chain joins TRBV5-5 and TRBJ1-2; D uncertain. CDR3 length equals 13 residues. Trimming removed 4 bases from V and 3 bases from J, with 10 bases in between. In germline, CDR1 is SGHKS, CDR2 YYEKEE (reference sequence). DNA of the CDR3: TGTGCCAGCAGCCCGAAGAGGGACTATGGCTACACCTTC. It is translated as CASSPKRDYGYTF.

This clone was seen a handful of times. This chain uses TRBV21-1 with TRBJ1-5. TRBV21-1 is noted as a pseudogene. The CDR3 has 18 residues. CDR3 DNA: TGTGCCAGCAGCAAAGGGGACGTCCGCCGGGGGAGCAATCAGCCCCAGCATTTT. Protein sequence: CASSKGDVRRGSNQPQHF.

The rearrangement uses TRBV7-2 and TRBJ1-1, with D possibly being TRBD1 (6 bases). CDR3 length equals 16 residues. Trimming took off 1 base at V and 0 bases at J, with 12 bases between the two ends. Germline V lookup: CDR1 SGHTA, CDR2 FQGNSA. The CDR3, as DNA: TGTGCCAGCAGCTTAGTTCGGGGGGCTCTGAACACTGAAGCTTTCTTT. Protein product: CASSLVRGALNTEAFF.

The chain has TRBV18 and TRBJ1-4; D gene unclear. The germline gives CDR1 KGHSH, CDR2 LQKENI. Trimming removed 8 bases from V and 3 bases from J, with 13 bases in between. CDR3 length: 14 residues. The CDR3 DNA sequence: TGTGCCAGCGCCCCGGGCGGCCCTAATGAAAAACTGTTTTTT. Amino acid sequence: CASAPGGPNEKLFF.

CDR3 residues: CASSPLAGGGTDTQYF. The CDR3 coding sequence is TGTGCCAGCAGCCCCCTAGCGGGGGGTGGGACAGATACGCAGTATTTT. The rearrangement links TRBV7-3 to TRBJ2-3; 11 bases are shared with TRBD2. Trimming cost V 5 bases and J 3 bases; bases outside gene matches: 7. CDR1 and CDR2 (germline): SGHTA, FQGTGA. The CDR3 totals 16 residues.

The chain recombines TRBV5-1 with TRBJ2-3, with 7 bases lining up with TRBD2. The germline V gene encodes CDR1 SGHRS and CDR2 YFSETQ. The CDR3 is made up of 16 amino acids. The V gene end was trimmed by 5 bases and the J gene end by 3 bases; junction bases not matched to a gene: 12. The CDR3 DNA is TGCGCCAGCAGTTCTGGCGGGGGAACCAAAACAGATACGCAGTATTTT. It yields the protein CASSSGGGTKTDTQYF.

The rearrangement joins TRBV6-5 to TRBJ2-7; D is perhaps TRBD1 (6 bases). The CDR3 runs to 15 residues. CDR1 MNHEY and CDR2 SVGAGI come from the germline V gene. V lost 6 bases and J 4 bases, leaving 19 bases between the germline ends. CDR3 nucleotide sequence: TGTGCCAGCAGAAACAACAGGGTCGCTTCTTACGAGCAGTACTTC. It yields the protein CASRNNRVASYEQYF.

This sequence joins TRBV19 and TRBJ1-5; D gene unclear. The V gene lost 8 bases and the J gene lost 7 bases, with 18 bases spanning the gap. The germline V gene encodes CDR1 LNHDA and CDR2 SQIVND (reference sequence). This CDR3 contains 14 residues. CDR3 protein: CASGESRVWQPQHF. CDR3 nucleotide sequence: TGTGCCAGTGGAGAGTCGAGGGTCTGGCAGCCCCAGCATTTT.

This clone has a single count. The chain employs TRBV5-1 and TRBJ1-1, with no clear D. The V gene's germline CDR1 is SGHRS and CDR2 YFSETQ. This CDR3 comprises 14 residues. V lost 1 base and J lost 4, with 11 bases in between. CDR3 bases: TGCGCCAGCAGCTTGTTGGGGAGAAGCACTGAAGCTTTCTTT. Its protein product is CASSLLGRSTEAFF.

This chain connects TRBV4-1 to TRBJ2-1, with 9 positions matching TRBD1. The CDR3 is 17 residues long. V shed 4 bases and J 6 bases; nucleotides not matched to a gene: 13. CDR1 and CDR2 from the germline V gene are MGHRA and YSYEKL. The CDR3 here is CASSLSPGTGNINEQFF. The CDR3 nucleotides are TGCGCCAGCAGCCTCAGCCCCGGGACAGGGAACATCAATGAGCAGTTCTTC.

The chain employs TRBV7-2 and TRBJ2-2, with D hard to call. CDR3 length: 13 amino acids. The germline V gene encodes CDR1 SGHTA and CDR2 FQGNSA. The ends were cut back, 8 bases at V and 6 bases at J, with 13 bases in the middle. The chain's CDR3 is CASLNWFPGELFF. DNA for the CDR3: TGTGCCAGCTTAAACTGGTTCCCCGGGGAGCTGTTTTTT. The full variable domain, with the rest looked up from reference TRBV7-2 and TRBJ2-2, is GAGVSQSPSNKVTEKGKDVELRCDPISGHTALYWYRQSLGQGLEFLIYFQGNSAPDKSGLPSDRFSAERTGGSVSTLTIQRTQQEDSAVYLCASLNWFPGELFFGEGSRLTVL.

This chain links TRBV29-1 with TRBJ2-1, with D possibly matching TRBD2 (5 bases). This CDR3 is built from 12 residues. V lost 6 bases and J lost 10, with 16 bases in between. Germline V gives CDR1 SQVTM, CDR2 ANQGSEA. CDR3 region: CSVSKLTGEQFF. Written as DNA, the CDR3 is TGCAGCGTGTCCAAACTCACGGGGGAGCAGTTCTTC.

This clone appeared a single time. The chain uses TRBV6-5 and TRBJ2-5; a possible D gene is TRBD2 (6 bases). V was cut by 0 bases and J by 5 bases, with 13 bases left in between. CDR1 and CDR2 from the germline V gene are MNHEY and SVGAGI. The CDR3 is 15 amino acids. The CDR3 DNA reads as TGTGCCAGCAGTTACTCGATGGGGGGTTCGGAGACCCAGTACTTC. Protein product: CASSYSMGGSETQYF.

The gene calls are TRBV18 and TRBJ2-1, with D perhaps matching TRBD2 (5 bases). Germline V gives CDR1 KGHSH, CDR2 LQKENI. Trimming pared 1 base from V and 9 bases from J, leaving 10 bases between. This CDR3 is 13 amino acids long. For the CDR3, the DNA is TGTGCCAGCTCACCACTCGAGCGGATTGAGCAGTTCTTC. Its protein product is CASSPLERIEQFF.